These 15 T cell receptor beta chains originate from one sample sequenced in a study of T cell repertoires in ileal Crohn's disease. Method: immunoSEQ multiplex PCR; TCRdb's copy keeps in-frame clones and lacks some. This table holds about 12,000 clones, 82% found once. Time point of the sample: neoterminal ileum biopsy at postoperative endoscopy, about 6 months after surgery. Sequencing used ileal tissue. Receptors were obtained from an adult with Crohn's disease.

The genes are TRBV5-1 and TRBJ1-3; TRBD1 might be the D (5 bases). CDR1 is SGHRS and CDR2 is YFSETQ in the germline V gene. Trimming removed 3 bases at V and 0 bases at J, with 7 bases between. The CDR3 length is 14 residues. In DNA form, the CDR3 reads TGCGCCAGCAGCTCGCAGGGCTCTGGAAACACCATATATTTT. It specifies CASSSQGSGNTIYF. The full variable domain, completed using reference TRBV5-1 and TRBJ1-3, is KAGVTQTPRYLIKTRGQQVTLSCSPISGHRSVSWYQQTPGQGLQFLFEYFSETQRNKGNFPGRFSGRQFSNSRSEMNVSTLELGDSALYLCASSSQGSGNTIYFGEGSWLTVV.

The rearrangement links TRBV18 to TRBJ2-7; the D gene is possibly TRBD2 (5 bases). Germline V CDR1 and CDR2: KGHSH, LQKENI. Trimming cost V 0 bases and J 3 bases, with 9 bases left between them. This CDR3 comprises 14 residues. Here the CDR3 reads CASSPPSEGYEQYF. CDR3 nucleotide sequence: TGTGCCAGCTCACCACCGTCAGAGGGCTACGAGCAGTACTTC.

This clone showed up just once. The chain joins TRBV6-1 to TRBJ1-1; D is unclear. The V and J ends lost 6 bases and 2 bases respectively, with 13 bases between them. Germline CDR1 is MNHNS and CDR2 is SASEGT. The CDR3 has 14 residues. The DNA of the CDR3 is TGTGCCAGCAGCTCGACTCGCTCCAACACTGAAGCTTTCTTT. Its translation is CASSSTRSNTEAFF.

J is TRBJ1-1 and V is TRBV5-1, with 9 bases matching TRBD1. Germline CDR1 and CDR2: SGHRS and YFSETQ. The CDR3 extends over 15 amino acids. J gave up 0 bases and V 3 bases, and 3 bases lay outside the gene matches. The CDR3 DNA is TGCGCCAGCAGCTCGGGACAGGGCGTGAACACTGAAGCTTTCTTT. Translation gives CASSSGQGVNTEAFF.

This chain connects TRBV5-1 to TRBJ2-1, with 13 bases fitting TRBD2. V trimming: 3 bases; J trimming: 1 base; junction bases outside the gene matches: 10. This CDR3 contains 19 residues. Germline loops: CDR1 SGHRS, CDR2 YFSETQ. CDR3 sequence reads: CASSSAGTSGIGSYNEQFF. For the CDR3, the DNA is TGCGCCAGCAGCTCGGCGGGGACTAGCGGGATAGGGTCCTACAATGAGCAGTTCTTC. Full variable domain (rest looked up from reference TRBV5-1 and TRBJ2-1): KAGVTQTPRYLIKTRGQQVTLSCSPISGHRSVSWYQQTPGQGLQFLFEYFSETQRNKGNFPGRFSGRQFSNSRSEMNVSTLELGDSALYLCASSSAGTSGIGSYNEQFFGPGTRLTVL.

V gene TRBV2 combines with J gene TRBJ2-2; 11 bases agree with TRBD2. Germline loops: CDR1 SNHLY, CDR2 FYNNEI. With V trimmed by 6 bases and J by 8 bases, 11 bases remained unmatched. The CDR3 sequence is 16 residues long. The CDR3 coding sequence is TGTGCCAGCAGGGTGGGACTAGCGGCAGCGGGAGGGGAGCTGTTTTTT. Residues: CASRVGLAAAGGELFF.

The J gene is TRBJ2-7, the V gene TRBV5-5, with 7 bases aligning to TRBD1. The CDR3 extends over 16 amino acids. Germline-derived CDR1 and CDR2 are SGHKS and YYEKEE (reference sequence). Germline trimming cut 4 bases from V and 2 bases from J; bases unmatched to any gene: 12. The CDR3 DNA reads as TGTGCCAGCAGCCTGGGTGCGTCAGGGGGAGCCTACGAGCAGTACTTC. It specifies CASSLGASGGAYEQYF.

The chain employs TRBV4-2 and TRBJ2-6; tentative D call: TRBD1 (5 bases). This CDR3 has 16 amino acids. With 4 bases removed from V and 0 bases from J, the gap between germline ends came to 10 bases. Germline V gene sequence: CDR1 LGHNA, CDR2 YNFKEQ. The CDR3 coding sequence is TGTGCCAGCAGCCCTACCGGACACTCTGGGGCCAACGTCCTGACTTTC. Encoded protein: CASSPTGHSGANVLTF.

The rearrangement uses TRBV6-1 and TRBJ2-2, with 9 bases fitting TRBD1. Germline V CDR1 and CDR2: MNHNS, SASEGT. CDR3 length equals 14 residues. V trimming: 7 bases; J trimming: 6 bases; junction bases outside the gene matches: 6. The DNA for the CDR3 is TGTGCCAGCAACCCACAGGGGGCATCCGGGGAGCTGTTTTTT. As protein: CASNPQGASGELFF.

This clone qualifies as medium-sized. This chain connects TRBV18 to TRBJ2-7; the match to TRBD1 covers 12 bases. There are 14 residues in the CDR3. The V and J ends lost 5 bases and 5 bases, in that order; junction bases with no gene match: 4. Germline assignment: CDR1 KGHSH and CDR2 LQKENI. Here the CDR3 reads CASSAGTGGDEQYF. CDR3 coding DNA: TGTGCCAGCTCAGCCGGGACAGGGGGCGACGAGCAGTACTTC.

The rearrangement joins TRBV6-1 to TRBJ2-7; D might be TRBD1 (5 bases). V shed 7 bases and J shed 0 bases, with 13 bases lying between them. The germline CDR1 and CDR2 sequences are MNHNS and SASEGT. This CDR3 has 14 residues. The CDR3: CASTLGAASYEQYF. DNA for the CDR3: TGTGCCAGCACCCTAGGGGCAGCCTCCTACGAGCAGTACTTC.

The chain employs TRBV11-3 and TRBJ2-7; TRBD1 agrees at 7 bases. Germline lookup yields CDR1 SGHNT and CDR2 YENEEA. J was trimmed by 7 bases and V by 5 bases; bases with no gene match: 8. This CDR3 contains 13 residues. The DNA for the CDR3 is TGTGCCAGCAGCGCAGGGACAGTCAAGGAGCAGTACTTC. This encodes CASSAGTVKEQYF.

The chain joins TRBV27 to TRBJ2-5; possible D gene TRBD2, 5 bases. In germline, CDR1 is MNHEY, CDR2 SMNVEV (reference sequence). CDR3 size: 13 residues. V lost 5 bases, J lost 11 bases, and 18 bases lay in between. The CDR3 bases are TGTGCCAGCAGTCAGAGTCAAGGTTGGGAGCAGTACTTC. It codes for CASSQSQGWEQYF.

The V and J genes are TRBV5-1 and TRBJ2-7, with 9 bases lining up with TRBD2. Trimming cost V 0 bases and J 2 bases; bases outside gene matches: 6. This CDR3 is built from 16 residues. The germline gives CDR1 SGHRS, CDR2 YFSETQ. CDR3 nucleotide sequence: TGCGCCAGCAGCTTGGCCGGCGGGGGGGGGCCCTACGAGCAGTACTTC. It encodes CASSLAGGGGPYEQYF.

The V call is TRBV30, the J call TRBJ1-1; 8 nucleotides match TRBD1. The CDR3 runs to 13 residues. Germline V gene sequence: CDR1 GTSNPN, CDR2 SVGIG (reference sequence). The ends lost 3 bases at V and 4 bases at J; junction bases unmatched: 4. The chain's CDR3 is CAWSGQGGTEAFF. DNA for the CDR3: TGTGCCTGGAGCGGACAGGGCGGCACTGAAGCTTTCTTT.